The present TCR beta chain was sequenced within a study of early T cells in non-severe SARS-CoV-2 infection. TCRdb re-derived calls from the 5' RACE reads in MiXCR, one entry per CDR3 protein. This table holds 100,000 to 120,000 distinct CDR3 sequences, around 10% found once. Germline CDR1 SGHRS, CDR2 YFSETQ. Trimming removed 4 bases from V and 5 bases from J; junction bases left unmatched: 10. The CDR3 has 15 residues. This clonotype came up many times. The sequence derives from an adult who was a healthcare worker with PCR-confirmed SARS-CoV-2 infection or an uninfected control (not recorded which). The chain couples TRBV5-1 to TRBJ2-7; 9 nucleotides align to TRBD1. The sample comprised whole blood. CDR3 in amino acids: CASSGTQGASDEQYF. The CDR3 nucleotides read TGCGCCAGCAGCGGAACACAGGGGGCTTCCGACGAGCAGTACTTC.